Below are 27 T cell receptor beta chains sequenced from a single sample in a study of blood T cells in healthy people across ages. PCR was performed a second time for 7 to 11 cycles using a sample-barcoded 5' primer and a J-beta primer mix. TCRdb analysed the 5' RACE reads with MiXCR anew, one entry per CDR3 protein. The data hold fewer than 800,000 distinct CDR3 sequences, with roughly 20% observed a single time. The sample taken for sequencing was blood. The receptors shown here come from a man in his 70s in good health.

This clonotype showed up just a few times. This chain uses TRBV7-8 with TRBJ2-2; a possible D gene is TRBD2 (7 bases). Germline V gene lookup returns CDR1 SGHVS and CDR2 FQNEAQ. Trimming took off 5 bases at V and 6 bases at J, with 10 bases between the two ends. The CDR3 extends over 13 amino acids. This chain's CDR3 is CASSIGGAGELFF. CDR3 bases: TGTGCCAGCAGCATAGGGGGGGCCGGGGAGCTGTTTTTT.

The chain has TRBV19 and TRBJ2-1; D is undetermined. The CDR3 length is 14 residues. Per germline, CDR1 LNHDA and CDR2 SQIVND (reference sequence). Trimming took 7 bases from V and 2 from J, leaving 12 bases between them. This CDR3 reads CASTKAEPYNEQFF. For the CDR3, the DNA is TGTGCCAGTACCAAGGCAGAACCCTACAATGAGCAGTTCTTC.

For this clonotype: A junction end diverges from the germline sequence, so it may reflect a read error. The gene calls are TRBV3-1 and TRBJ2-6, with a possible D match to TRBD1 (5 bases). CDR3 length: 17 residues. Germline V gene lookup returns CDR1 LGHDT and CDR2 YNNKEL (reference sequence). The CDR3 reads CASSQGFGNSGANVLTF. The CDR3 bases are TGCGCCAGCAGCCAGGGTTTCGGTAACTCTGGGGCCAACGTCCTGACTTTC.

The CDR3 reads CSARSGYPYNEQFF. CDR3 nucleotide sequence: TGCAGTGCTAGATCGGGATACCCCTACAATGAGCAGTTCTTC. The rearrangement joins TRBV20-1 to TRBJ2-1, with D possibly being TRBD2 (5 bases). Trimming shortened V by 2 bases and J by 2 bases, and 10 bases separated the two germline ends. The CDR3 loop spans 14 amino acids. CDR1 and CDR2 from the germline V gene are DFQATT and SNEGSKA (reference sequence).

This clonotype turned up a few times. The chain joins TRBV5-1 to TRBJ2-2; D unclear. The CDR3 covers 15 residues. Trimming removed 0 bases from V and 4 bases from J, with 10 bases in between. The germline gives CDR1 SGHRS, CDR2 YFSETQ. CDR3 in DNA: TGCGCCAGCAGCTTGGACAGATCCAGCACCGGGGAGCTGTTTTTT. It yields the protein CASSLDRSSTGELFF.

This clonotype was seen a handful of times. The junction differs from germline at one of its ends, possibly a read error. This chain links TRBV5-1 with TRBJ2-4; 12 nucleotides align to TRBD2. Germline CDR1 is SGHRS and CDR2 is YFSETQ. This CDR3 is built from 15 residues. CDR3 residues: CVSSLTSGRGNIQYF. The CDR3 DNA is TGCGTCAGCAGCTTGACTAGCGGGAGAGGGAACATTCAGTACTTC.

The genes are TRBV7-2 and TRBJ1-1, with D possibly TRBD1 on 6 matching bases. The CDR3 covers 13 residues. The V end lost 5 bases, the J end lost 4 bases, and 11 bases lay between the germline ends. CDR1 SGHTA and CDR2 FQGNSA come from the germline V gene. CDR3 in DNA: TGTGCCAGCAGCCGTGAGGGGGGCACTGAAGCTTTCTTT. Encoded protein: CASSREGGTEAFF.

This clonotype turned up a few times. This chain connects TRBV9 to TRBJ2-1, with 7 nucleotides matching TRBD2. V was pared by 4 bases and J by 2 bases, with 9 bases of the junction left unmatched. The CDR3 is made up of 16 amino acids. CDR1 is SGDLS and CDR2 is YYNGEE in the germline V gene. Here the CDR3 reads CASSPIGSGAYNEQFF. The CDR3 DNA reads TGTGCCAGCAGCCCGATTGGGAGCGGGGCCTACAATGAGCAGTTCTTC.

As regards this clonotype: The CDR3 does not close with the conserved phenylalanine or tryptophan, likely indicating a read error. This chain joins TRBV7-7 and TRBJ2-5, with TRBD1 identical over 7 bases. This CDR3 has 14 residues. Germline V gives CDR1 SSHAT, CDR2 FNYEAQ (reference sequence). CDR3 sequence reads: CASSQNRGRETQYS. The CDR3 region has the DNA TGTGCTAGCAGCCAGAACAGGGGACGAGAGACCCAGTACTCC.

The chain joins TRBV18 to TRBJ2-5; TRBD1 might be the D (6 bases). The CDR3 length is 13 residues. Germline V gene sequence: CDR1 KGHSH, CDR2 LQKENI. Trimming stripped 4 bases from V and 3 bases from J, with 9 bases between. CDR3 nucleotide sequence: TGTGCCAGCTCACAATACAGGGAAGAGACCCAGTACTTC. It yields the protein CASSQYREETQYF.

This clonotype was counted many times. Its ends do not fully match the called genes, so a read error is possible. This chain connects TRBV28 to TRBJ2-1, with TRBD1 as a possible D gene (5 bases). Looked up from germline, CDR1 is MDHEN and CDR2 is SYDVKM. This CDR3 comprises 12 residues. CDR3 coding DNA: TGTGCCAGCAGTCCCTTGACCGTGGGGCAGTTTTTC. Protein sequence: CASSPLTVGQFF.

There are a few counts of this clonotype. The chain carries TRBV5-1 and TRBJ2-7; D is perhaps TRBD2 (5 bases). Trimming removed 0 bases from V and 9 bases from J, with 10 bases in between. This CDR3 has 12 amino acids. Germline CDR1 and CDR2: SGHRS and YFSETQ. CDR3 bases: TGCGCCAGCAGCTTGGTCGGGATCGGGCAGTACTTC. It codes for CASSLVGIGQYF.

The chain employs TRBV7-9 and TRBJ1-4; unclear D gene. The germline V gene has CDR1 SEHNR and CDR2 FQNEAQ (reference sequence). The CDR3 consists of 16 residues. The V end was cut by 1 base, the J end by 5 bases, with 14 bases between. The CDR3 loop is CASSLGATGLNEKLFF. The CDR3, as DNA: TGTGCCAGCAGCTTAGGCGCCACTGGACTAAATGAAAAACTGTTTTTT.

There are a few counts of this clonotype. The CDR3 protein is CASSRMSGTSIPTYNEQFF. DNA for the CDR3: TGTGCCAGTAGTAGAATGTCTGGGACTAGCATACCCACCTACAATGAGCAGTTCTTC. The V gene is TRBV19, the J gene TRBJ2-1; the match to TRBD2 covers 9 bases. In germline, CDR1 is LNHDA, CDR2 SQIVND (reference sequence). The V and J ends lost 4 bases and 2 bases, in that order; junction bases with no gene match: 15. The CDR3 is made up of 19 amino acids.

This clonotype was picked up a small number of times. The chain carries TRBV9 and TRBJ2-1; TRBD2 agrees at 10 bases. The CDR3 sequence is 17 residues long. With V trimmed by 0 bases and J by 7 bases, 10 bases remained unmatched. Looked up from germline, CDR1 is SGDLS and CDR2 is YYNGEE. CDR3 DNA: TGTGCCAGCAGCGTAGCCCCCAGCGGGAGGGATAAGAATGAGCAGTTCTTC. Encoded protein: CASSVAPSGRDKNEQFF.

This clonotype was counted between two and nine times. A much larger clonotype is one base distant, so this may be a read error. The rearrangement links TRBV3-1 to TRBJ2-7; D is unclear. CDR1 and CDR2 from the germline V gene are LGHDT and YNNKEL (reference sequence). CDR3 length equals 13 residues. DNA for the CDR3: TGTGCCAGCAACCAATCAGTTTCCTACGAGCAGTACTTC. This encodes CASNQSVSYEQYF.

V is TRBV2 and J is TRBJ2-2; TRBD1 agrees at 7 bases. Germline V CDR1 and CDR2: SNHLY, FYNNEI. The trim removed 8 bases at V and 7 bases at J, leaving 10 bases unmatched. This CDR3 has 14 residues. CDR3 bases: TGTGCCAGCTCCGACAGGGCGAGGGGCGGGGAGCTGTTTTTT. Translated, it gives CASSDRARGGELFF.

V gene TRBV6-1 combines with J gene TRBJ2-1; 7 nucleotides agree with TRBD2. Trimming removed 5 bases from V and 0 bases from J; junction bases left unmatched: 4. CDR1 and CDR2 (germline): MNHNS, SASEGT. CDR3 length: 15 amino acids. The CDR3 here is CASSQTSLSYNEQFF. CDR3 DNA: TGTGCCAGCAGTCAGACTAGCCTCTCCTACAATGAGCAGTTCTTC.

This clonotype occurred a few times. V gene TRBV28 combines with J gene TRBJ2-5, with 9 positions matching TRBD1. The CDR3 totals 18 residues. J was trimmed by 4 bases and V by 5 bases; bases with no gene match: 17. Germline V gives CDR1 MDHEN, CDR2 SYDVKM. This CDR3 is CASSPRRLSTGGGETQYF. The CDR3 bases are TGTGCCAGCAGTCCGAGACGGCTTTCGACAGGGGGGGGAGAGACCCAGTACTTC. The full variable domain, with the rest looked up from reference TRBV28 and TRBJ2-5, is DVKVTQSSRYLVKRTGEKVFLECVQDMDHENMFWYRQDPGLGLRLIYFSYDVKMKEKGDIPEGYSVSREKKERFSLILESASTNQTSMYLCASSPRRLSTGGGETQYFGPGTRLLVL.

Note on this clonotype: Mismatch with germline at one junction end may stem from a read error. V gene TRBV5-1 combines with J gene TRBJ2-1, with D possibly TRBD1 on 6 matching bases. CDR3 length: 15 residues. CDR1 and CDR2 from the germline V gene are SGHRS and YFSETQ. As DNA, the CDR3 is TGCGCCAGCAGCCGGGACACAGACTCTGGAGATGAGCAGCTCTTC. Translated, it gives CASSRDTDSGDEQLF.

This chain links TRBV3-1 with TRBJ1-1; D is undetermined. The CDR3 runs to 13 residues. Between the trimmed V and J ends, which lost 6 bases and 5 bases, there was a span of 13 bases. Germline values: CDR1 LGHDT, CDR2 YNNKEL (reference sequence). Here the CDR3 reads CASSKKGLTEAFF. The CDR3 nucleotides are TGTGCCAGCAGTAAGAAGGGTCTTACTGAAGCTTTCTTT.

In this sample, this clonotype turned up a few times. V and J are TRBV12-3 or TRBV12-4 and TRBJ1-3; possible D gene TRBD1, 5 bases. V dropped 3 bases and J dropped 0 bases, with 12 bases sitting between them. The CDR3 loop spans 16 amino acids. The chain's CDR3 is CASSLAGKGSGNTIYF. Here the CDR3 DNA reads TGTGCCAGCAGTTTGGCAGGGAAGGGCTCTGGAAACACCATATATTTT.

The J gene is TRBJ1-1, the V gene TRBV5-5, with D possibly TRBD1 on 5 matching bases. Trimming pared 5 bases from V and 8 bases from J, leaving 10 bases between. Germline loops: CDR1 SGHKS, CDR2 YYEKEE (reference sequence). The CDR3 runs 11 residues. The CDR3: CASRAGLEAFF. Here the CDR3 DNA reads TGTGCCAGCAGGGCGGGACTGGAAGCTTTCTTT. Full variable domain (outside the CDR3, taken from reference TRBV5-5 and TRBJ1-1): DAGVTQSPTHLIKTRGQQVTLRCSPISGHKSVSWYQQVLGQGPQFIFQYYEKEERGRGNFPDRFSARQFPNYSSELNVNALLLGDSALYLCASRAGLEAFFGQGTRLTVV.

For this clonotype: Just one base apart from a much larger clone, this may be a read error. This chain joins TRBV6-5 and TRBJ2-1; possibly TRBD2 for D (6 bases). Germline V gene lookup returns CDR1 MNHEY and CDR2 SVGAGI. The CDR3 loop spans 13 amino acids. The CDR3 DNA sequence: TGTGCCAGCAGGTACTCGAACGGGGGTGAGCAGTTCTTC. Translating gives CASRYSNGGEQFF.

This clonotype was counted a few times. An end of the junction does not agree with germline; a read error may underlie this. The CDR3 protein is CASSEDLAGGDPQYF. CDR3 in DNA: TGTGCCAGCAGTGAAGATCTAGCGGGAGGAGATCCGCAGTATTTT. The J gene is TRBJ2-3, the V gene TRBV2; TRBD2 matches at 11 bases. CDR1 is SNHLY and CDR2 is FYNNEI in the germline V gene. The CDR3 runs to 15 residues.

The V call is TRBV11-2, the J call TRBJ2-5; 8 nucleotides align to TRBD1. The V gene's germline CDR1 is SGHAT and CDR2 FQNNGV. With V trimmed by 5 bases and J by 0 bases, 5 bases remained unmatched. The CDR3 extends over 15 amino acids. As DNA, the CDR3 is TGTGCCAGCAGCACCGAACAGGGGGACCAAGAGACCCAGTACTTC. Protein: CASSTEQGDQETQYF. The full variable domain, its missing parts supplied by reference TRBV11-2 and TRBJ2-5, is EAGVAQSPRYKIIEKRQSVAFWCNPISGHATLYWYQQILGQGPKLLIQFQNNGVVDDSQLPKDRFSAERLKGVDSTLKIQPAKLEDSAVYLCASSTEQGDQETQYFGPGTRLLVL.

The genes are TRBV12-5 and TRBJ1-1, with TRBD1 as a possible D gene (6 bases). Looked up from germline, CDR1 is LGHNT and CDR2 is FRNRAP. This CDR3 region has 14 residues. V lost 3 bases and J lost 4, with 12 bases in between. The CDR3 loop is CASGLQGDGTEAFF. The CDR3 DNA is TGTGCTAGTGGTTTACAGGGCGACGGCACTGAAGCTTTCTTT.